These 22 T cell receptor beta chains share one sample of origin, sequenced in a study of T cells after yellow fever vaccination. Each CDR3 protein gets one entry after TCRdb re-called the 5' RACE reads with MiXCR. The table records 250,000 or so distinct CDR3 sequences, roughly 3.5% of them present only once. Sequenced here: PBMCs, sampled 15 days after the yellow fever booster vaccination. These receptors all stem from a man aged 18 to 30 who received the YFV17D yellow fever vaccine.

In its sample, this clonotype was seen many times. The J gene is TRBJ2-2, the V gene TRBV4-1; D is possibly TRBD1 or TRBD2 (5 bases each). The CDR3 totals 18 residues. The germline V and J ends were trimmed by 4 bases and 1 base, with 19 bases remaining between them. The germline V gene encodes CDR1 MGHRA and CDR2 YSYEKL. The CDR3 protein is CASSLPHVGRENTGELFF. CDR3 sequence (DNA): TGCGCCAGCAGCCTACCCCACGTGGGACGGGAGAACACCGGGGAGCTGTTTTTT.

This clonotype was found many times. The rearrangement joins TRBV9 to TRBJ2-5; D remains ambiguous. The CDR3 extends over 12 amino acids. V lost 4 bases, J lost 3 bases, and 7 bases lay in between. CDR1 is SGDLS, CDR2 YYNGEE, per germline. In DNA form, the CDR3 reads TGTGCCAGCAGCCGGCGAAAAGAGACCCAGTACTTC. Its protein product is CASSRRKETQYF.

This clonotype was observed at least ten times. The rearrangement joins TRBV27 to TRBJ1-3; unclear D gene. The CDR3 runs to 13 residues. The germline V gene has CDR1 MNHEY and CDR2 SMNVEV (reference sequence). With 7 bases removed from V and 4 bases from J, the gap between germline ends came to 11 bases. CDR3 sequence reads: CASMSMGGNTIYF. The CDR3 DNA follows: TGTGCCAGCATGAGTATGGGGGGAAACACCATATATTTT.

This clonotype was detected only a few times. This chain uses TRBV7-3 with TRBJ2-3; a weak D match, TRBD2 (6 bases). Trimming pared 3 bases from V and 2 bases from J, leaving 9 bases between. This CDR3 contains 14 residues. Germline values: CDR1 SGHTA, CDR2 FQGTGA. The CDR3 region is CASSFGGDTDTQYF. Here the CDR3 DNA reads TGTGCCAGCAGCTTCGGCGGGGACACAGATACGCAGTATTTT.

This clonotype occurred many times. The chain joins TRBV5-4 to TRBJ2-1; possible D gene TRBD1, 6 bases. Per the germline V gene, CDR1 is SGHNT and CDR2 is YYREEE (reference sequence). V lost 4 bases to trimming and J lost 7 bases, with 15 bases between them. The CDR3 runs 14 residues. The CDR3 protein is CASSRLGGENEQFF. CDR3 sequence (DNA): TGTGCCAGCAGCCGTTTAGGGGGAGAGAATGAGCAGTTCTTC.

This clonotype was observed at least ten times. The V and J genes are TRBV3-1 and TRBJ2-5; 8 nucleotides align to TRBD2. V lost 0 bases and J lost 0; bases outside the gene matches: 3. Germline assignment: CDR1 LGHDT and CDR2 YNNKEL (reference sequence). This CDR3 comprises 16 residues. The CDR3, as DNA: TGTGCCAGCAGCCAAGAAACGCGGGGGGACCAAGAGACCCAGTACTTC. The encoded protein is CASSQETRGDQETQYF.

This clonotype was observed at least ten times. This rearrangement joins TRBV4-3 to TRBJ1-1; no clear D gene. Per the germline V gene, CDR1 is LGHNA and CDR2 is YSLEER. This CDR3 region has 13 residues. Trimming took off 4 bases at V and 0 bases at J, with 6 bases between the two ends. CDR3 DNA: TGCGCCAGCAGCCCGTTCCTGAACACTGAAGCTTTCTTT. Translating gives CASSPFLNTEAFF.

This clonotype was detected ten times or more. J is TRBJ1-5 and V is TRBV7-2, with D uncertain. The V and J ends lost 5 bases and 2 bases respectively, with 16 bases between them. The germline gives CDR1 SGHTA, CDR2 FQGNSA. This CDR3 region has 16 residues. The DNA for the CDR3 is TGTGCCAGCAGCCTTAGGTGGGGTTCTGGCAATCAGCCCCAGCATTTT. Amino acid sequence: CASSLRWGSGNQPQHF.

The table lists this clonotype with many counts. The rearrangement links TRBV5-1 to TRBJ1-1; 8 bases are a match to TRBD1. This CDR3 is 14 amino acids long. The V gene end was trimmed by 4 bases and the J gene end by 4 bases; junction bases not matched to a gene: 6. CDR1 is SGHRS, CDR2 YFSETQ, per germline. CDR3 sequence reads: CASSNTGGSTEAFF. The CDR3 DNA follows: TGCGCCAGCAGCAATACAGGGGGATCCACTGAAGCTTTCTTT.

This clonotype was found many times. V and J are TRBV25-1 and TRBJ2-4, with 10 bases identical to TRBD1. The CDR3 has 16 amino acids. After removal of 4 bases from V and 6 bases from J, the junction contained 9 bases not matched to a gene. The V gene's germline CDR1 is MGHDK and CDR2 SYGVNS. CDR3 protein: CASSAPPGTGVNIQYF. The DNA of the CDR3 is TGTGCCAGCAGTGCCCCCCCCGGGACAGGGGTAAACATTCAGTACTTC.

This clonotype was counted ten times or more. The chain recombines TRBV7-2 with TRBJ1-6; possibly TRBD1 for D (5 bases). Trimming took off 2 bases at V and 5 bases at J, with 10 bases between the two ends. The CDR3 contains 15 residues. Germline V gene lookup returns CDR1 SGHTA and CDR2 FQGNSA. The CDR3 DNA is TGTGCCAGCAGCTTACAGGGCAGGGATAATTCACCCCTCCACTTT. This encodes CASSLQGRDNSPLHF.

This clonotype was counted at least ten times. The chain has TRBV19 and TRBJ1-1; D is possibly TRBD1 (5 bases). The CDR3 is 14 amino acids. V was trimmed by 4 bases and J by 6 bases, leaving 15 bases between them. Looked up from germline, CDR1 is LNHDA and CDR2 is SQIVND (reference sequence). The DNA for the CDR3 is TGTGCCAGTAGTACGTCCGAAGGGACGGCTGAAGCTTTCTTT. It encodes CASSTSEGTAEAFF.

This clonotype was detected ten times or more. The rearrangement joins TRBV11-2 to TRBJ1-1; D gene ambiguous. The CDR3 sequence is 14 residues long. Germline V gene sequence: CDR1 SGHAT, CDR2 FQNNGV. Trimming stripped 1 base from V and 2 bases from J, with 8 bases between. The CDR3 spells CASSLATYNTEAFF. CDR3 DNA: TGTGCCAGCAGCTTAGCCACATACAACACTGAAGCTTTCTTT. The full variable domain, rest sourced from reference TRBV11-2 and TRBJ1-1, is EAGVAQSPRYKIIEKRQSVAFWCNPISGHATLYWYQQILGQGPKLLIQFQNNGVVDDSQLPKDRFSAERLKGVDSTLKIQPAKLEDSAVYLCASSLATYNTEAFFGQGTRLTVV.

At least ten counts were recorded for this clonotype. V usage is TRBV7-2 and J usage is TRBJ2-7; 7 bases match TRBD2. Germline loops: CDR1 SGHTA, CDR2 FQGNSA. CDR3 length: 15 residues. V shed 0 bases, J shed 3 bases, and the junction held 5 bases outside the gene matches. CDR3 amino acids: CASSLAAGENYEQYF. The CDR3 bases are TGTGCCAGCAGCTTAGCGGCGGGGGAAAACTACGAGCAGTACTTC.

The chain couples TRBV14 to TRBJ2-1; 7 bases agree with TRBD2. From germline, CDR1 is SGHDN and CDR2 FVKESK. Losses at the gene ends were 4 bases for V and 2 bases for J; bases not matched to a gene: 11. The CDR3 extends over 17 amino acids. The CDR3 loop is CASSREPGGGTYNEQFF. CDR3 coding DNA: TGTGCCAGCAGCCGGGAACCTGGGGGAGGGACCTACAATGAGCAGTTCTTC.

This clonotype showed up many times. The V and J genes are TRBV7-6 and TRBJ2-1; 11 bases match TRBD2. The germline CDR1 and CDR2 sequences are SGHVS and FNYEAQ. The CDR3 spans 14 residues. V lost 3 bases and J lost 7; bases outside the gene matches: 2. The chain's CDR3 is CASSLPSGGNEQFF. The DNA for the CDR3 is TGTGCCAGCAGCTTGCCTAGCGGGGGGAATGAGCAGTTCTTC.

The chain recombines TRBV7-2 with TRBJ2-5; 7 bases fit TRBD2. The germline V gene encodes CDR1 SGHTA and CDR2 FQGNSA. After removal of 1 base from V and 5 bases from J, the junction contained 10 bases not matched to a gene. The length of the CDR3 is 16 residues. The CDR3 DNA reads as TGTGCCAGCAGCTTAGAGGTGCCGCGGGGGATGGAGACCCAGTACTTC. Its translation: CASSLEVPRGMETQYF.

This clonotype was picked up many times. The chain couples TRBV28 to TRBJ2-1, with 9 bases identical to TRBD2. V trimming: 2 bases; J trimming: 5 bases; junction bases outside the gene matches: 10. The V gene's germline CDR1 is MDHEN and CDR2 SYDVKM. This CDR3 comprises 17 residues. The CDR3 spells CASSLERGAPFNNEQFF. CDR3 coding DNA: TGTGCCAGCAGTTTAGAGCGGGGGGCTCCCTTCAACAATGAGCAGTTCTTC.

Many counts were recorded for this clonotype. V and J are TRBV7-9 and TRBJ2-3, with TRBD2 identical over 14 bases. Germline V gene sequence: CDR1 SEHNR, CDR2 FQNEAQ (reference sequence). V shed 5 bases, J shed 6 bases, and the junction held 4 bases outside the gene matches. The length of the CDR3 is 15 residues. Written as DNA, the CDR3 is TGTGCCAGCAGCCCGGGACTAGCGGGGGCGGATACGCAGTATTTT. Residues: CASSPGLAGADTQYF.

This clonotype was observed many times. CDR3 bases: TGTGCCATCAGCCCCTTGACTAGCGGGGGGAACTACAATGAGCAGTTCTTC. It codes for CAISPLTSGGNYNEQFF. This chain uses TRBV10-3 with TRBJ2-1; 13 nucleotides match TRBD2. With V trimmed by 6 bases and J by 3 bases, 8 bases remained unmatched. The germline V gene encodes CDR1 ENHRY and CDR2 SYGVKD. The CDR3 extends over 17 amino acids.

This clonotype was detected many times. The chain combines TRBV5-1 with TRBJ2-7, with TRBD1 matching over 7 bases. V shed 2 bases, J shed 4 bases, and the junction held 9 bases outside the gene matches. This CDR3 comprises 15 residues. Germline V gene sequence: CDR1 SGHRS, CDR2 YFSETQ. CDR3 coding DNA: TGCGCCAGCAGCTTAGCAGGGGGTTCCTCGTACGAGCAGTACTTC. This translates into CASSLAGGSSYEQYF. Together with reference TRBV5-1 and TRBJ2-7, the CDR3 gives the full variable domain: KAGVTQTPRYLIKTRGQQVTLSCSPISGHRSVSWYQQTPGQGLQFLFEYFSETQRNKGNFPGRFSGRQFSNSRSEMNVSTLELGDSALYLCASSLAGGSSYEQYFGPGTRLTVT.

The sample holds many counts of this clonotype. The chain carries TRBV19 and TRBJ2-2; maybe TRBD2 (5 bases). Per germline, CDR1 LNHDA and CDR2 SQIVND (reference sequence). The CDR3 is made up of 16 amino acids. Between the trimmed V and J ends, which lost 2 bases and 6 bases, there was a span of 16 bases. The CDR3 sequence is CASSISALAEAGELFF. The CDR3 nucleotides read TGTGCCAGTAGTATATCGGCCCTGGCGGAGGCCGGGGAGCTGTTTTTT.